This T cell receptor beta chain was recorded in a study of blood T cell repertoires in COVID-19. TCRdb keeps only in-frame clones here, not all; method: immunoSEQ multiplex PCR. The data hold over 250,000 clones, with 75% to 90% observed a single time. The V and J ends lost 2 bases and 3 bases respectively, with 14 bases between them. Germline V gene sequence: CDR1 SGHVS, CDR2 FQNEAQ. The CDR3 contains 15 residues. The clonotype was recovered from a man in his forties or fifties who had recovered from COVID-19. The sequenced sample consisted of PBMCs or T cells enriched from blood (not recorded which). V is TRBV7-8 and J is TRBJ2-7; D is possibly TRBD2 (6 bases). The CDR3 reads CASSLRGAPFYEQYF. In DNA form, the CDR3 reads TGTGCCAGCAGCTTACGCGGGGCCCCTTTCTACGAGCAGTACTTC.